The source of this T cell receptor beta chain is a study of regulatory T cells in long-lasting Graves disease. Arm-PCR of CDR3 regions and iRepertoire HTBI primers were the basis on which TCR beta libraries were built. TCRdb re-called the multiplex PCR reads through MiXCR, storing one row per CDR3 protein. The sample has roughly 430,000 distinct CDR3 sequences, around 23% seen once. With V trimmed by 3 bases and J by 3 bases, 6 bases remained unmatched. Looked up from germline, CDR1 is LGHDT and CDR2 is YNNKEL (reference sequence). The CDR3 is 15 amino acids. Described time point: persistent/refractory GD, antithyroid drugs over 5 years with positive TRAb. RNA from PBMCs was the source of the TCR library.

V and J are TRBV3-1 and TRBJ2-7, with 9 bases aligning to TRBD1. Sequences were derived from peripheral blood mononuclear cells (PBMCs), sampled when the disease was refractory, from a patient treated with antithyroid drugs. The sequence was obtained from a female donor with Graves disease. The CDR3 loop reads CASSHQGQGIYEQYF. The CDR3 DNA follows: TGTGCCAGCAGCCACCAGGGACAGGGAATCTACGAGCAGTACTTC.